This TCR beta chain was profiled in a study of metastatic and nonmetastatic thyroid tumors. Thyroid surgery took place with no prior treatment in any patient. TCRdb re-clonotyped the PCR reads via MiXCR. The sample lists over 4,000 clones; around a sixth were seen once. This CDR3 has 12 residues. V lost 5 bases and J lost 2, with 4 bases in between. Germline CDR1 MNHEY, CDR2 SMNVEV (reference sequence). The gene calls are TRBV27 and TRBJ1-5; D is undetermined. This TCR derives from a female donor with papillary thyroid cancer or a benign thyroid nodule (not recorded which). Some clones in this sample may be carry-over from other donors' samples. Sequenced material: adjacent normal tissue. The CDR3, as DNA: TGTGCCAGCAGTGGGGGCAATCAGCCCCAGCATTTT. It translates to CASSGGNQPQHF.